This T cell receptor beta chain was identified in a study of cytomegalovirus exposure and HLA in healthy donors. CDR1 is MNHEY and CDR2 is SVGAGI in the germline V gene. The CDR3 runs 15 residues. The PCR made use of 60 Vbeta and 13 Jbeta primers. The assay was immunoSEQ multiplex PCR, and TCRdb's table has in-frame clones only and misses some. The sample has over 150,000 clones; 70% to 80% are singletons. The TCR sequence derives from a man in his thirties or forties in good health and CMV-seropositive. The sequencing input was PBMCs. V is TRBV6-5 and J is TRBJ2-5; weak D call: TRBD2 (6 bases). The end of the DNA fits TRBJ2-7 better, so the J call may be wrong. The CDR3 nucleotides read TGTGCCAGCAGTTACGGGGGGACGACGAACCACGAGCAGTACTTC. Protein sequence: CASSYGGTTNHEQYF.